The clone carrying this T cell receptor beta chain occurred a few times. These data are taken from a study of T-cell reconstitution after alpha-beta-depleted transplantation in children. The germline V gene encodes CDR1 SGHTA and CDR2 FQGNSA. V lost 5 bases and J 3 bases, leaving 14 bases between the germline ends. The CDR3 is 14 amino acids. The library targeted TCRbeta and was prepared with unique molecular identifiers. MiXCR, applied by TCRdb to the PCR reads, yields one record per CDR3 protein. The table shows hundreds of thousands of distinct CDR3 sequences, with about 12% occurring only once. The TCR was taken from a human donor who donated a stem cell graft to a child with combined immunodeficiency. The material sequenced was PBMCs from the stem cell graft donor, taken from the stem cell graft. V gene TRBV7-2 combines with J gene TRBJ2-7, with D possibly being TRBD1 (6 bases). This CDR3 is CASSRGTTFYEQYF. As DNA, the CDR3 is TGTGCCAGCAGCCGAGGGACAACATTCTACGAGCAGTACTTC.